This TCR beta chain was sequenced for a study of shared clonotypes between healthy human individuals. Findings and limits, study-wide: The study sampled only blood, and tissue repertoires likely differ. About 4.5% of naive CD4 clonotypes were common to a few donors.

Sequenced by immunoSEQ multiplex PCR; TCRdb stores in-frame clones only, minus some. The repertoire holds roughly 1,100,000 clones, with about 76% as singletons. Comments on this clone: Its antigen is unidentified.

CD4+ cells underwent separation, giving CD45RA+ naive and CD45RA-negative memory subsets. This TCR came from a man aged 18 to 30 in good health. The sequenced sample was memory CD4+ T cells sorted from blood. Stated subset: CD45RA-negative fraction.

The CDR3 region has the DNA TGCGCCAGCAGCGACACTAGCGGGGGGTCGGCAGGCCAGTACTTC. Amino acids: CASSDTSGGSAGQYF. The chain combines TRBV4-1 with TRBJ2-5, with 12 bases fitting TRBD2. The trim removed 5 bases at V and 10 bases at J, leaving 11 bases unmatched. Germline V CDR1 and CDR2: MGHRA, YSYEKL. This CDR3 comprises 15 residues.